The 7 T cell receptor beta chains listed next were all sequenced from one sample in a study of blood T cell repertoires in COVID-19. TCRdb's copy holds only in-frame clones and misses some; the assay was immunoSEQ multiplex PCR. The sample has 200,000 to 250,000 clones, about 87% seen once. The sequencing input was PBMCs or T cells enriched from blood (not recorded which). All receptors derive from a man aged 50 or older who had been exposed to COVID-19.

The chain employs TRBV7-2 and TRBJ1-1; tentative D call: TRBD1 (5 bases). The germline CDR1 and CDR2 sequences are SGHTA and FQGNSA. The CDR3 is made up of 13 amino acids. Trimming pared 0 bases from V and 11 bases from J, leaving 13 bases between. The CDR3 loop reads CASSLAWGVGAFF. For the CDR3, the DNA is TGTGCCAGCAGCTTAGCATGGGGGGTCGGTGCTTTCTTT.

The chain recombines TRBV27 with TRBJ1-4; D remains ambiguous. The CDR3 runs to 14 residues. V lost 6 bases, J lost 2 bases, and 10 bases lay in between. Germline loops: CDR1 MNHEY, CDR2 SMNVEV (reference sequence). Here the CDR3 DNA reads TGTGCCAGCAGCCGGACTTCGACTAATGAAAAACTGTTTTTT. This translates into CASSRTSTNEKLFF.

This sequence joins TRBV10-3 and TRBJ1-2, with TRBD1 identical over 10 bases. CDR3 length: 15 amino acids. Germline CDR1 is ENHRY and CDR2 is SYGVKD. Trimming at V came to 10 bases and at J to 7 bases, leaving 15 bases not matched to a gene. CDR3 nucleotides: TGTGCCACCCAACTCTCCACCGGGACAGGGGTTGGCTACACCTTC. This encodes CATQLSTGTGVGYTF.

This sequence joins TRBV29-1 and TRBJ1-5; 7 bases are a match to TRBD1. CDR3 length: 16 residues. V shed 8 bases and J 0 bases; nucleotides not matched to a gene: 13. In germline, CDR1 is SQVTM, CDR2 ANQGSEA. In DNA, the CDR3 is TGCAGCCAGGGGGGCCGACAGGTTCTTAGCAATCAGCCCCAGCATTTT. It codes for CSQGGRQVLSNQPQHF.

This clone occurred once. CDR3: CASQGQYTEAFF. As DNA, the CDR3 is TGTGCCAGCCAAGGACAGTACACTGAAGCTTTCTTT. The chain recombines TRBV6-5 with TRBJ1-1; D is perhaps TRBD1 (6 bases). The CDR3 has 12 residues. From germline, CDR1 is MNHEY and CDR2 SVGAGI. The V end lost 8 bases, the J end lost 3 bases, and 10 bases lay between the germline ends.

This chain's CDR3 is CASSWAGRGTEAFF. The CDR3 DNA is TGCGCCAGCAGCTGGGCAGGCAGGGGCACTGAAGCTTTCTTT. The rearrangement joins TRBV5-1 to TRBJ1-1; possibly TRBD1 for D (6 bases). V was cut by 3 bases and J by 4 bases, with 13 bases left in between. Per the germline V gene, CDR1 is SGHRS and CDR2 is YFSETQ. The CDR3 is 14 residues long.

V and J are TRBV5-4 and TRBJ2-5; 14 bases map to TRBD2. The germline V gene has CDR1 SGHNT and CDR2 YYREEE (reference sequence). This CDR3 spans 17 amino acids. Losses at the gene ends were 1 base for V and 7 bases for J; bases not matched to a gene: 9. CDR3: CASSLPGLAGAGGTQYF. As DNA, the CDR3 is TGTGCCAGCAGCTTGCCGGGACTAGCGGGGGCCGGGGGGACCCAGTACTTC.